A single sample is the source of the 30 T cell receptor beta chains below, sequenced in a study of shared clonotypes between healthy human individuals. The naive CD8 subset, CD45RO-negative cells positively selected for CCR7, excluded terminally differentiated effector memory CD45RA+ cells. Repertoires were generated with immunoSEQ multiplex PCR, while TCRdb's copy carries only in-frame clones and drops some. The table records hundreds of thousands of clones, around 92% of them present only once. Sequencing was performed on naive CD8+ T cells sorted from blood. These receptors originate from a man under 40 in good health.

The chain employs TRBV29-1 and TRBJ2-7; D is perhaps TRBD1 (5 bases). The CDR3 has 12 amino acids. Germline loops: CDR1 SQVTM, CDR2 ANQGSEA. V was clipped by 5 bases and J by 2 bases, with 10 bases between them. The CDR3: CSVLGAAYEQYF. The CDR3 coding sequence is TGCAGCGTTCTAGGGGCAGCCTACGAGCAGTACTTC.

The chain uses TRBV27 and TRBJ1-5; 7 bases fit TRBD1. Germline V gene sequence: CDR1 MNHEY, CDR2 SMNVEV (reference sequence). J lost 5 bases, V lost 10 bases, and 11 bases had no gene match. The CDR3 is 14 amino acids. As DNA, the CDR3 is TGTGCCATCTTCGGGACAGCCTCTGATCAGCCCCAGCATTTT. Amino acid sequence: CAIFGTASDQPQHF.

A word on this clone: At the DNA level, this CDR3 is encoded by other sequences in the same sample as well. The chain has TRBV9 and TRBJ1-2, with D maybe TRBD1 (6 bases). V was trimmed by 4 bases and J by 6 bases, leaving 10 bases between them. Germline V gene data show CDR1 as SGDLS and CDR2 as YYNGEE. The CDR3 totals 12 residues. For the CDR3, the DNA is TGTGCCAGCAGCTCGCGGACAGATGGCTACACCTTC. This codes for CASSSRTDGYTF.

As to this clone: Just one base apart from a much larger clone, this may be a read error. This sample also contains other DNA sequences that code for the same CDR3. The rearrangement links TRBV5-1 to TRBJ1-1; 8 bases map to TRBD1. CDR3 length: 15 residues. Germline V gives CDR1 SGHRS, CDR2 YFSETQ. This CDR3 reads CASSLRQGLSTEAFF. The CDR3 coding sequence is TGCGCCAGCAGCTTGCGACAGGGGCTGAGCACTGAAGCCTTCTTT. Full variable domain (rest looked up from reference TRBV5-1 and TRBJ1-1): KAGVTQTPRYLIKTRGQQVTLSCSPISGHRSVSWYQQTPGQGLQFLFEYFSETQRNKGNFPGRFSGRQFSNSRSEMNVSTLELGDSALYLCASSLRQGLSTEAFFGQGTRLTVV.

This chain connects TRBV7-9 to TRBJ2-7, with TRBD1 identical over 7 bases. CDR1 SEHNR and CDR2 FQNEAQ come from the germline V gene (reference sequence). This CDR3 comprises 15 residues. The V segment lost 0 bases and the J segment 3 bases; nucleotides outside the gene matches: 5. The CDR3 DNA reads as TGTGCCAGCAGCTTAGCGACAGGGAAGGGCTACGAGCAGTACTTC. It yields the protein CASSLATGKGYEQYF.

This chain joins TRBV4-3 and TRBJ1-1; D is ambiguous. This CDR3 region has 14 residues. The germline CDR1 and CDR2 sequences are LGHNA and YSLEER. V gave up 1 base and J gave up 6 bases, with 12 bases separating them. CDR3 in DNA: TGCGCCAGCAGCCAAGCCCGGGCTAGTTCTGAAGCTTTCTTT. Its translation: CASSQARASSEAFF.

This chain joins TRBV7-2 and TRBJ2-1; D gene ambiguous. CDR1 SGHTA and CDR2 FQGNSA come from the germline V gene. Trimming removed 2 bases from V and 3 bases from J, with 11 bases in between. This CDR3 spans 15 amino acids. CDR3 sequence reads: CASSLRESRYNEQFF. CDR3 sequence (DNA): TGTGCCAGCAGCTTACGTGAGTCGCGCTACAATGAGCAGTTCTTC.

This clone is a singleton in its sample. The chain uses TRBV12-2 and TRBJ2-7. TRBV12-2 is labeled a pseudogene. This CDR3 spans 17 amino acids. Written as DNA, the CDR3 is TGTGCAAGTCGCTGCAAAGTCCGGGACGTAGGCTCCTACGAGCAGTACTTC. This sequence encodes CASRCKVRDVGSYEQYF.

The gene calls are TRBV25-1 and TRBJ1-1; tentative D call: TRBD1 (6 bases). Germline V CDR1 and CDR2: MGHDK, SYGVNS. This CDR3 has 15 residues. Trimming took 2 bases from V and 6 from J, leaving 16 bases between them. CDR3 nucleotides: TGTGCCAGCAGTGAAGAGGCAGGGGCGAGGTCTGAAGCTTTCTTT. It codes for CASSEEAGARSEAFF. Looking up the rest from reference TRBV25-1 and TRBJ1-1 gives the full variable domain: EADIYQTPRYLVIGTGKKITLECSQTMGHDKMYWYQQDPGMELHLIHYSYGVNSTEKGDLSSESTVSRIRTEHFPLTLESARPSHTSQYLCASSEEAGARSEAFFGQGTRLTVV.

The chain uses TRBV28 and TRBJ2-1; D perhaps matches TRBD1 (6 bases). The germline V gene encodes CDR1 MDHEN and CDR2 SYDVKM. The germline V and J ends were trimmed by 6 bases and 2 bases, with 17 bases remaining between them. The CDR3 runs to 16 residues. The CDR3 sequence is CASSLLQTGAYNEQFF. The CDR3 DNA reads TGTGCCAGCAGCCTCCTTCAGACAGGAGCCTACAATGAGCAGTTCTTC.

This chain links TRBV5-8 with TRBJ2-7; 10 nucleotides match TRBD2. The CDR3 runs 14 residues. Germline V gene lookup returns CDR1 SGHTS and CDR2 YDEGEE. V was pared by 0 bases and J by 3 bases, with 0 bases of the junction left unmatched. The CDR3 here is CASSLGTSGYEQYF. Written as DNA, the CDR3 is TGTGCCAGCAGCTTGGGGACTAGCGGCTACGAGCAGTACTTC.

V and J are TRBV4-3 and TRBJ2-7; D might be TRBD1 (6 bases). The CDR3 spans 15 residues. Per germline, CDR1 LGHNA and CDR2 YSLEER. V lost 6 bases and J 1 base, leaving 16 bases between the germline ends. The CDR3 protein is CASSPGHGASYEQYF. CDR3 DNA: TGCGCCAGCAGTCCGGGACACGGCGCTTCCTACGAGCAGTACTTC.

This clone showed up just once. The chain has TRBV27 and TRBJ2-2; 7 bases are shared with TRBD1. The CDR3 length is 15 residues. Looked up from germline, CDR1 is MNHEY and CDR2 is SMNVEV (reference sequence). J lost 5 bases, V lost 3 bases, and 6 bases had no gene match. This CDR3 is CASSFQGDPTGELFF. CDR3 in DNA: TGTGCCAGCAGTTTTCAGGGGGATCCTACCGGGGAGCTGTTTTTT.

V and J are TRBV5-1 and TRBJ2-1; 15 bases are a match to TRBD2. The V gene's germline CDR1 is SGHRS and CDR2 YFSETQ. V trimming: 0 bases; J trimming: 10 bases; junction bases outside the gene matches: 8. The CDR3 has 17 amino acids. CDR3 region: CASSLGTSGRVFGEQFF. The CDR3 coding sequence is TGCGCCAGCAGCTTGGGGACTAGCGGGAGGGTTTTTGGGGAGCAGTTCTTC.

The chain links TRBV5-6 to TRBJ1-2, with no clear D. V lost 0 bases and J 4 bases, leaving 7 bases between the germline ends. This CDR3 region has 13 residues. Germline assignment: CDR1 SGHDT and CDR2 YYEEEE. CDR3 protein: CASSLGGSYGYTF. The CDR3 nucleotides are TGTGCCAGCAGCTTGGGTGGATCCTATGGCTACACCTTC.

The CDR3 here is CAISDYGQAGTGELFF. CDR3 bases: TGTGCCATCAGTGATTACGGACAGGCAGGCACCGGGGAGCTGTTTTTT. The chain combines TRBV10-3 with TRBJ2-2, with TRBD1 identical over 7 bases. The junction had 8 bases not matched to a gene; V was cut back by 3 bases and J by 4 bases. The CDR3 runs to 16 residues. Germline CDR1 reads ENHRY; CDR2 reads SYGVKD.

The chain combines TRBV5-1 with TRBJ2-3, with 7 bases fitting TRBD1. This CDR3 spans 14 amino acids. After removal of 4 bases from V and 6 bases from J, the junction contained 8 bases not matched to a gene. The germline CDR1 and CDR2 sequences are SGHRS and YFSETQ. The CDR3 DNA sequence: TGCGCCAGCAGCCCATACCAGGACAGGGATACGCAGTATTTT. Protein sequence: CASSPYQDRDTQYF.

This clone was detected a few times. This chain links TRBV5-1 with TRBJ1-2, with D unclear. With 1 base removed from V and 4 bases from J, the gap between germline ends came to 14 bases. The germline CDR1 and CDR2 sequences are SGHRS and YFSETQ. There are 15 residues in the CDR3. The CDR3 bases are TGCGCCAGCAGCTTGAGAGGGCCATCCTCCTATGGCTACACCTTC. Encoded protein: CASSLRGPSSYGYTF.

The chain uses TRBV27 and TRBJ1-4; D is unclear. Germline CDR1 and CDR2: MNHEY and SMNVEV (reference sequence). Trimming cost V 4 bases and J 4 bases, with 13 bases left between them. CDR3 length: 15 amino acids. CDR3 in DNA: TGTGCCAGCAGTTCCCAGACGGATAATAATGAAAAACTGTTTTTT. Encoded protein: CASSSQTDNNEKLFF.

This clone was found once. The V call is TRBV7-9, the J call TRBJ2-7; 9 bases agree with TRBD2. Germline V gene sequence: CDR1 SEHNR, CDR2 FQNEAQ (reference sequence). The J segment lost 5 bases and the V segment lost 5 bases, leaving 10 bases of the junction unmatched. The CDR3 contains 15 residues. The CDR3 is CASSPGVAGEDEQYF. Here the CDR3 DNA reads TGTGCCAGCAGCCCCGGAGTAGCGGGAGAAGACGAGCAGTACTTC. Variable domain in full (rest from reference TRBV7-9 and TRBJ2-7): DTGVSQNPRHKITKRGQNVTFRCDPISEHNRLYWYRQTLGQGPEFLTYFQNEAQLEKSRLLSDRFSAERPKGSFSTLEIQRTEQGDSAMYLCASSPGVAGEDEQYFGPGTRLTVT.

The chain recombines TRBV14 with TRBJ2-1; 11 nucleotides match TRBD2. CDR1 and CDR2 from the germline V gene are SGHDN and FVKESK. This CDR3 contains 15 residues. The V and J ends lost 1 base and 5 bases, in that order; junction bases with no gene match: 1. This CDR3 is CASSQVLAGDNEQFF. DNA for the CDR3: TGTGCCAGCAGCCAAGTACTAGCGGGAGACAATGAGCAGTTCTTC.

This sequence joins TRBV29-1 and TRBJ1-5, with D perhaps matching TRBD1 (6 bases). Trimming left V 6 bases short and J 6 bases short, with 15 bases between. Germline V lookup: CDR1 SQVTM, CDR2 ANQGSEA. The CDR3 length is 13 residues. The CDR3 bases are TGCAGCGTCCGGGAAGGGGGGAGTCAGCCCCAGCATTTT. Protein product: CSVREGGSQPQHF. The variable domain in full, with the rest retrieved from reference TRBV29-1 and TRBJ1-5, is SAVISQKPSRDICQRGTSLTIQCQVDSQVTMMFWYRQQPGQSLTLIATANQGSEATYESGFVIDKFPISRPNLTFSTLTVSNMSPEDSSIYLCSVREGGSQPQHFGDGTRLSIL.

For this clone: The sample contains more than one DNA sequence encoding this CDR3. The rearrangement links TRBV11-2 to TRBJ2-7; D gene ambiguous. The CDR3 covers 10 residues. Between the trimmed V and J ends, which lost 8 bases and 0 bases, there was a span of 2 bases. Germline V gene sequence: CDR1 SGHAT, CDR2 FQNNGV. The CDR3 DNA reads TGTGCCAGCTCCTCCTACGAGCAGTACTTC. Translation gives CASSSYEQYF.

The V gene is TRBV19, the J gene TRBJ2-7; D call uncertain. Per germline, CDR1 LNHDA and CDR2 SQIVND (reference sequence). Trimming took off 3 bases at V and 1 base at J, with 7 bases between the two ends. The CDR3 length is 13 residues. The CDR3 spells CASSMAASYEQYF. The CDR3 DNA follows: TGTGCCAGTAGTATGGCGGCATCCTACGAGCAGTACTTC.

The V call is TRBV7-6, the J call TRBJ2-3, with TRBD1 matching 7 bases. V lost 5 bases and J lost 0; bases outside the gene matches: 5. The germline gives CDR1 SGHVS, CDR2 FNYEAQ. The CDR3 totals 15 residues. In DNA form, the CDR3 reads TGTGCCAGCAGCCCCGGGACAGCTAGCACAGATACGCAGTATTTT. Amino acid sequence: CASSPGTASTDTQYF.

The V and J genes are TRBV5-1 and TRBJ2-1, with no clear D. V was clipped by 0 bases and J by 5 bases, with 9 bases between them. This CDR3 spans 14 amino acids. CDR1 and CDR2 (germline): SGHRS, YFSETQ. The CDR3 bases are TGCGCCAGCAGCTTGGTATCGGACCACAATGAGCAGTTCTTC. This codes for CASSLVSDHNEQFF.

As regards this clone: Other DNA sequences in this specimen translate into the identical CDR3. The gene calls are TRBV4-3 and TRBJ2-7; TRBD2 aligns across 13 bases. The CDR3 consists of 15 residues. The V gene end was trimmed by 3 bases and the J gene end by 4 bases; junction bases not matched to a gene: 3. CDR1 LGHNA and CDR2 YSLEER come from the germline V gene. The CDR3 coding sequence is TGCGCCAGCAGCCAGGGACTAGCGGGAATTTACGAGCAGTACTTC. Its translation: CASSQGLAGIYEQYF.

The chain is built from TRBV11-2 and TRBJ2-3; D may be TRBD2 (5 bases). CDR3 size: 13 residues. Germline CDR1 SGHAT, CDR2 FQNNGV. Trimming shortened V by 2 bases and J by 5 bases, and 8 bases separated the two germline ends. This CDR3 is CASSLPGIDTQYF. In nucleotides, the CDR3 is TGTGCCAGCAGCTTACCGGGGATAGATACGCAGTATTTT.

This CDR3 reads CASSLNWGGDQETQYF. CDR3 bases: TGTGCCAGCAGTTTAAATTGGGGAGGGGACCAAGAGACCCAGTACTTC. The chain combines TRBV28 with TRBJ2-5; 7 nucleotides agree with TRBD2. V was clipped by 2 bases and J by 0 bases; unmatched bases: 6. CDR3 size: 16 residues. From germline, CDR1 is MDHEN and CDR2 SYDVKM.

CDR3 residues: CASRPGQGPNEQFF. CDR3 nucleotides: TGTGCCAGCAGACCGGGACAGGGACCAAATGAGCAGTTCTTC. This chain links TRBV7-9 with TRBJ2-1; TRBD1 matches 9 bases. The CDR3 is 14 amino acids. V dropped 6 bases and J dropped 7; count of bases not matched to a gene: 7. Germline CDR1 reads SEHNR; CDR2 reads FQNEAQ (reference sequence).